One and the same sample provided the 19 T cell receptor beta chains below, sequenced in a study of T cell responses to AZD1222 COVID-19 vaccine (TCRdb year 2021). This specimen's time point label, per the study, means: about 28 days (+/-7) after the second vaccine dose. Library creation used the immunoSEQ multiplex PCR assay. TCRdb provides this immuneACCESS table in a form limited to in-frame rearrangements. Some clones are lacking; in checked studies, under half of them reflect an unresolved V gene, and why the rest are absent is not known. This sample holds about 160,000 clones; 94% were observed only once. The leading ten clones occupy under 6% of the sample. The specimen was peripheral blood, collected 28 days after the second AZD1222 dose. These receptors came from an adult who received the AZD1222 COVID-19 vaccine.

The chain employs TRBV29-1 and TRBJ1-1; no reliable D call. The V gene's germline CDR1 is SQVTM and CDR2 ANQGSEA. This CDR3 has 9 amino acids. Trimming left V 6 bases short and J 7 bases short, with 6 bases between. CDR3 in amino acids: CSVDDEAFF. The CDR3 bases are TGCAGCGTGGACGATGAAGCTTTCTTT.

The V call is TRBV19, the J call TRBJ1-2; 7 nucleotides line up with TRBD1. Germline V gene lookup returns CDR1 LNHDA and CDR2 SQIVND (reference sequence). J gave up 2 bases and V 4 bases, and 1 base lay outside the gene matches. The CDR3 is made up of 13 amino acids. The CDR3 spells CASSKGQNYGYTF. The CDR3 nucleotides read TGTGCCAGTAGTAAGGGACAGAACTATGGCTACACCTTC.

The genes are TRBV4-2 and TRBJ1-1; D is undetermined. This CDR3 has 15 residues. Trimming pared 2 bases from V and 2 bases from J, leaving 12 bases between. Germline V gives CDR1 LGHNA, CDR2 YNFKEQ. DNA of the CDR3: TGTGCCAGCAGCCAACCCTATACAGTAAACACTGAAGCTTTCTTT. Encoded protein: CASSQPYTVNTEAFF.

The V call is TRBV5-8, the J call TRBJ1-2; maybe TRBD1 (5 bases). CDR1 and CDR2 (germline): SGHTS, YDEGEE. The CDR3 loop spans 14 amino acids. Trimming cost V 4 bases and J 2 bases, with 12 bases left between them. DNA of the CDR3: TGTGCCAGCAGCCCACCTGACAGAAACTATGGCTACACCTTC. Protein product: CASSPPDRNYGYTF.

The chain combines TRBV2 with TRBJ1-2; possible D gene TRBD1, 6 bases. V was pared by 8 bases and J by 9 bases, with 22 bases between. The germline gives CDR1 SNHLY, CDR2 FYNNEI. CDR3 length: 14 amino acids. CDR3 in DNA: TGTGCCAGCTCGGTTTTGACAGGTCCTCAGAGCTACACCTTC. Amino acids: CASSVLTGPQSYTF.

The CDR3 sequence is CASSLSGFDRGLYEQYF. Written as DNA, the CDR3 is TGTGCCAGCAGTTTATCAGGTTTCGACAGGGGGCTTTACGAGCAGTACTTC. The rearrangement uses TRBV27 and TRBJ2-7; the match to TRBD1 covers 10 bases. J gave up 4 bases and V 0 bases, and 9 bases lay outside the gene matches. The CDR3 is 17 residues long. In germline, CDR1 is MNHEY, CDR2 SMNVEV (reference sequence).

This CDR3 is CASGDRELNTEAFF. CDR3 nucleotides: TGTGCCAGCGGAGACAGGGAGCTTAACACTGAAGCTTTCTTT. This sequence joins TRBV2 and TRBJ1-1; 7 positions match TRBD1. Germline assignment: CDR1 SNHLY and CDR2 FYNNEI. This CDR3 contains 14 residues. The trim removed 8 bases at V and 2 bases at J, leaving 8 bases unmatched.

In DNA, the CDR3 is TGTGCCAGCAGCGTAGGAGGGTCGGTTGGTTATGAGCAGTTCTTC. Its translation is CASSVGGSVGYEQFF. The rearrangement joins TRBV9 to TRBJ2-1; maybe TRBD2 (5 bases). V was pared by 0 bases and J by 8 bases, with 15 bases between. This CDR3 comprises 15 residues. Germline V gene data show CDR1 as SGDLS and CDR2 as YYNGEE.

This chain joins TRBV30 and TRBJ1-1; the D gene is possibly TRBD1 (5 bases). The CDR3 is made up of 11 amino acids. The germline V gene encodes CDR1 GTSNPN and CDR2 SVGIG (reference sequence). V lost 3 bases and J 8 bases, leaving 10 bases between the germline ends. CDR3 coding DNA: TGTGCCTGGAGCGGACAAATAGAAGCTTTCTTT. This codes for CAWSGQIEAFF. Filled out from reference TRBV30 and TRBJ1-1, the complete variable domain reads SQTIHQWPATLVQPVGSPLSLECTVEGTSNPNLYWYRQAAGRGLQLLFYSVGIGQISSEVPQNLSASRPQDRQFILSSKKLLLSDSGFYLCAWSGQIEAFFGQGTRLTVV.

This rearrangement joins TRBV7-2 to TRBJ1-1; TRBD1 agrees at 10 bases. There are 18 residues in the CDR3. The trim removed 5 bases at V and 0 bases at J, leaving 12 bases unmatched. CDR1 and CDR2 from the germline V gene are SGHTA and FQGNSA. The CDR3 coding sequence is TGTGCCAGCAGCCCAACCCTCGGACAGGGGGATGTGAACACTGAAGCTTTCTTT. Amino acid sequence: CASSPTLGQGDVNTEAFF.

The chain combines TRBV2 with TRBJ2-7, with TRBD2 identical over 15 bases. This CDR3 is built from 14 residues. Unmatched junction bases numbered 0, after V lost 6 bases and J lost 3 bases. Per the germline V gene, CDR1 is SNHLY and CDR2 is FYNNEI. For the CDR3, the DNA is TGTGCCAGCAGGGGACTAGCGGGGGGCTACGAGCAGTACTTC. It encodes CASRGLAGGYEQYF. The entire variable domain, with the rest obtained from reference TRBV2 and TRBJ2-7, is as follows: EPEVTQTPSHQVTQMGQEVILRCVPISNHLYFYWYRQILGQKVEFLVSFYNNEISEKSEIFDDQFSVERPDGSNFTLKIRSTKLEDSAMYFCASRGLAGGYEQYFGPGTRLTVT.

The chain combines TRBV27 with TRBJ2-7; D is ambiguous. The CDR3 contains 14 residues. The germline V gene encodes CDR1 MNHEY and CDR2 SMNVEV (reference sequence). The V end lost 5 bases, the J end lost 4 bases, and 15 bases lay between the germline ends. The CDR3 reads CASSIVGKLYEQYF. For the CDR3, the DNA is TGTGCCAGCAGTATAGTAGGCAAGTTATACGAGCAGTACTTC.

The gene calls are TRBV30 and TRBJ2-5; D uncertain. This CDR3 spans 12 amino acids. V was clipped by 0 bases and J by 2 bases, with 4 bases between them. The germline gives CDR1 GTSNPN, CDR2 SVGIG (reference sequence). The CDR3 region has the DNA TGTGCCTGGAGTGTACTTCAAGAGACCCAGTACTTC. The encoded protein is CAWSVLQETQYF.

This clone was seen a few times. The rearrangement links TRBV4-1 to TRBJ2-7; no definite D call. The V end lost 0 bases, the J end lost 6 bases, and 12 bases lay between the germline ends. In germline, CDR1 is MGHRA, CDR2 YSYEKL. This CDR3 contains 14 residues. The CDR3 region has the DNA TGCGCCAGCAGCCAAGATATGGCAGGATTCGAGCAGTACTTC. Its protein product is CASSQDMAGFEQYF.

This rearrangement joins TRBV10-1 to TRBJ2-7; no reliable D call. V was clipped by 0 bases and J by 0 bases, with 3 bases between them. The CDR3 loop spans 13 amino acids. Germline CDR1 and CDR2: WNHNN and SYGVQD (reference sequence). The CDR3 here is CASSESGSYEQYF. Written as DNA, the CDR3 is TGCGCCAGCAGTGAGTCCGGCTCCTACGAGCAGTACTTC.

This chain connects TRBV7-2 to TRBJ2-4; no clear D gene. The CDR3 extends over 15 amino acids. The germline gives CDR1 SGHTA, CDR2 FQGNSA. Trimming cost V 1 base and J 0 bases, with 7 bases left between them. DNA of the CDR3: TGTGCCAGCAGCTTAGATCGGCTAGCCAAAAACATTCAGTACTTC. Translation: CASSLDRLAKNIQYF. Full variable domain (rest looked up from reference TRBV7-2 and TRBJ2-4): GAGVSQSPSNKVTEKGKDVELRCDPISGHTALYWYRQSLGQGLEFLIYFQGNSAPDKSGLPSDRFSAERTGGSVSTLTIQRTQQEDSAVYLCASSLDRLAKNIQYFGAGTRLSVL.

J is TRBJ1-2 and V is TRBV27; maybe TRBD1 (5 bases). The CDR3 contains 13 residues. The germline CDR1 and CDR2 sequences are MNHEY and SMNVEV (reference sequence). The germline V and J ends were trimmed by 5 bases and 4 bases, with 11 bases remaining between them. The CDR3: CASSAGLIYGYTF. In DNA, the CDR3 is TGTGCCAGCAGTGCGGGACTGATCTATGGCTACACCTTC.

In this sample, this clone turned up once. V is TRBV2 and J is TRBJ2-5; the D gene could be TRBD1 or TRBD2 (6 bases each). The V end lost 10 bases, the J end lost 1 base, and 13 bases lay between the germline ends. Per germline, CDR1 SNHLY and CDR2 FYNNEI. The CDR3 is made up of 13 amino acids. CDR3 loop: CAISGDIQETQYF. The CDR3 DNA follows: TGTGCCATCTCGGGGGACATCCAAGAGACCCAGTACTTC.

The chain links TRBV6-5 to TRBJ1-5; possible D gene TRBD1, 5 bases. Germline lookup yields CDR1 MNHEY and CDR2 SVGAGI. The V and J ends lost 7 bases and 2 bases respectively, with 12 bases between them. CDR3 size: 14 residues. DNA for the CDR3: TGTGCCAGCATGGCGCAGGGAGGCAATCAGCCCCAGCATTTT. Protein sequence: CASMAQGGNQPQHF.